A single sample is the source of the 22 T cell receptor beta chains below, sequenced in a study of radiotherapy plus CTLA-4 blockade in lung cancer. The table came from immunoSEQ multiplex PCR; TCRdb's copy has only in-frame clones and leaves some out. The profile shows more than 90,000 clones, around 84% of them singletons. The sample here was peripheral blood, taken from a patient treated with radiotherapy plus ipilimumab. The receptors shown here come from a human donor with non-small cell lung cancer that progressed on radiotherapy plus ipilimumab.

The V call is TRBV9, the J call TRBJ2-3; 7 bases agree with TRBD1. J lost 7 bases, V lost 1 base, and 9 bases had no gene match. Looked up from germline, CDR1 is SGDLS and CDR2 is YYNGEE. CDR3 length: 15 amino acids. CDR3 sequence reads: CASSVTGDHKNTQYF. The CDR3 nucleotides are TGTGCCAGCAGCGTAACAGGGGATCACAAGAATACGCAGTATTTT. The full variable domain, completed using reference TRBV9 and TRBJ2-3, is DSGVTQTPKHLITATGQRVTLRCSPRSGDLSVYWYQQSLDQGLQFLIQYYNGEERAKGNILERFSAQQFPDLHSELNLSSLELGDSALYFCASSVTGDHKNTQYFGPGTRLTVL.

This clone showed up just a few times. The chain couples TRBV20-1 to TRBJ1-2; unclear D gene. Germline lookup yields CDR1 DFQATT and CDR2 SNEGSKA (reference sequence). Trimming left V 6 bases short and J 3 bases short, with 8 bases between. The CDR3 loop spans 11 amino acids. This CDR3 reads CSAYHDYGYTF. The CDR3 DNA follows: TGCAGTGCCTACCATGACTATGGCTACACCTTC.

The V gene is TRBV20-1, the J gene TRBJ1-4; TRBD1 is a possible D gene (5 bases). Trimming stripped 8 bases from V and 15 bases from J, with 19 bases between. CDR1 and CDR2 from the germline V gene are DFQATT and SNEGSKA (reference sequence). CDR3 size: 11 residues. The CDR3 DNA sequence: TGCAGTCCAAATGGGGGGGGACGTATGTTTTTT. Protein: CSPNGGGRMFF.

About this clone: This CDR3 is also generated by other DNA sequences in the sample. J is TRBJ1-4 and V is TRBV2; 7 bases fit TRBD1. CDR1 is SNHLY, CDR2 FYNNEI, per germline. J lost 4 bases, V lost 7 bases, and 3 bases had no gene match. The CDR3 covers 13 residues. The CDR3, as DNA: TGTGCCAGCATCCGGGACAGTAATGAAAAACTGTTTTTT. Translating it yields CASIRDSNEKLFF.

This clone was recorded a few times. The rearrangement joins TRBV5-6 to TRBJ2-5, with a possible D match to TRBD2 (6 bases). The ends were cut back, 4 bases at V and 0 bases at J, with 19 bases in the middle. CDR1 is SGHDT, CDR2 YYEEEE, per germline. The CDR3 extends over 17 amino acids. Here the CDR3 reads CASSGSLGTQDQETQYF. The CDR3 DNA follows: TGTGCCAGCAGCGGATCACTCGGGACTCAAGACCAAGAGACCCAGTACTTC.

The gene calls are TRBV15 and TRBJ1-6, with a weak D call TRBD1 (6 bases). CDR1 LNHNV and CDR2 YYDKDF come from the germline V gene (reference sequence). This CDR3 is 15 amino acids long. V was clipped by 1 base and J by 9 bases, with 13 bases between them. CDR3 sequence (DNA): TGTGCCACCAGCAGAGGCCAGGGGCTAAGTTCACCCCTCCACTTT. Protein sequence: CATSRGQGLSSPLHF.

The CDR3 coding sequence is TGTGCCACCAGACAGGTGTACACCGGGGAGCTGTTTTTT. It codes for CATRQVYTGELFF. The V and J genes are TRBV5-4 and TRBJ2-2; the D gene is possibly TRBD1 (6 bases). The CDR3 runs 13 residues. The germline CDR1 and CDR2 sequences are SGHNT and YYREEE (reference sequence). With 9 bases removed from V and 3 bases from J, the gap between germline ends came to 12 bases.

The chain carries TRBV7-8 and TRBJ2-7; 9 bases fit TRBD2. The V segment lost 1 base and the J segment 3 bases; nucleotides outside the gene matches: 1. Germline CDR1 SGHVS, CDR2 FQNEAQ. The CDR3 extends over 14 amino acids. The CDR3: CASSLGLADYEQYV. Written as DNA, the CDR3 is TGTGCCAGCAGCTTAGGACTAGCGGACTACGAGCAGTACGTC.

The chain combines TRBV7-9 with TRBJ2-3; 7 positions agree with TRBD2. V lost 2 bases, J lost 2 bases, and 7 bases stayed unmatched. Germline CDR1 reads SEHNR; CDR2 reads FQNEAQ (reference sequence). This CDR3 is 16 amino acids long. The CDR3 loop is CASSLLGTTPTDTQYF. In DNA, the CDR3 is TGTGCCAGCAGCTTATTGGGGACTACGCCCACAGATACGCAGTATTTT.

This chain connects TRBV5-1 to TRBJ1-1, with TRBD1 identical over 8 bases. With 3 bases clipped from V and 3 bases from J, the junction kept 4 bases outside the gene matches. The germline CDR1 and CDR2 sequences are SGHRS and YFSETQ. The CDR3 length is 14 residues. The CDR3 sequence is CASSWKDRDTEAFF. CDR3 coding DNA: TGCGCCAGCAGCTGGAAGGACAGGGACACTGAAGCTTTCTTT.

The chain employs TRBV15 and TRBJ2-1; 9 nucleotides agree with TRBD2. The V segment lost 4 bases and the J segment 10 bases; nucleotides outside the gene matches: 11. CDR1 and CDR2 (germline): LNHNV, YYDKDF (reference sequence). The CDR3 loop spans 15 amino acids. This CDR3 is CATSKAGTSTAEQFF. CDR3 in DNA: TGTGCCACCAGCAAGGCAGGGACTAGCACTGCCGAGCAGTTCTTC.

The chain joins TRBV2 to TRBJ2-7; D unclear. The CDR3 is 16 amino acids. V shed 4 bases and J shed 2 bases, with 18 bases lying between them. Germline V gene sequence: CDR1 SNHLY, CDR2 FYNNEI. The CDR3 is CASSGVADPFPYEQYF. The CDR3 nucleotides are TGTGCCAGCAGTGGGGTGGCGGATCCCTTTCCCTACGAGCAGTACTTC.

The J gene is TRBJ2-5, the V gene TRBV10-1, with TRBD2 matching 15 bases. V shed 2 bases, J shed 5 bases, and the junction held 3 bases outside the gene matches. This CDR3 comprises 16 residues. The germline V gene has CDR1 WNHNN and CDR2 SYGVQD (reference sequence). The chain's CDR3 is CASSEGLAGGLETQYF. DNA for the CDR3: TGCGCCAGCAGTGAGGGACTAGCGGGAGGGTTGGAGACCCAGTACTTC.

Points on this clone: Other DNA sequences in the sample encode the same CDR3. The chain links TRBV6-6 to TRBJ1-5, with D unresolved. Germline CDR1 is MNHNY and CDR2 is SVGAGI (reference sequence). The CDR3 covers 12 residues. V was pared by 6 bases and J by 1 base, with 4 bases between. The CDR3 nucleotides are TGTGCCAGCAGCACCAGCAATCAGCCCCAGCATTTT. The encoded protein is CASSTSNQPQHF.

This chain joins TRBV5-4 and TRBJ2-5; D possibly corresponds to TRBD1 (5 bases). The CDR3 length is 15 residues. V lost 3 bases to trimming and J lost 5 bases, with 17 bases between them. Germline CDR1 is SGHNT and CDR2 is YYREEE (reference sequence). The CDR3 protein is CASSSPRQIQETQYF. The CDR3 bases are TGTGCCAGCAGCTCTCCCCGACAGATCCAGGAGACCCAGTACTTC.

This sequence joins TRBV7-9 and TRBJ1-1; perhaps TRBD1 as D (6 bases). The V gene lost 6 bases and the J gene lost 1 base, with 15 bases spanning the gap. Germline assignment: CDR1 SEHNR and CDR2 FQNEAQ (reference sequence). The CDR3 contains 15 residues. The CDR3 DNA is TGTGCCAGCAGGGGACTGGGGGCGGGGAACACTGAAGCTTTCTTT. The encoded protein is CASRGLGAGNTEAFF.

CDR3 protein: CASSQDPLTGGPYNEQFF. The CDR3 nucleotides are TGCGCCAGCAGCCAAGACCCTTTAACGGGAGGGCCCTACAATGAGCAGTTCTTC. The chain couples TRBV4-1 to TRBJ2-1; 8 nucleotides align to TRBD2. CDR3 length equals 18 residues. V lost 0 bases to trimming and J lost 2 bases; unmatched junction nucleotides: 9. Germline V gene data show CDR1 as MGHRA and CDR2 as YSYEKL.

The chain employs TRBV5-1 and TRBJ2-3; 7 bases are shared with TRBD2. Germline CDR1 reads SGHRS; CDR2 reads YFSETQ. The CDR3 has 14 residues. With V trimmed by 2 bases and J by 4 bases, 4 bases remained unmatched. The CDR3 DNA is TGCGCCAGCAGCTTCGGGGGGATGGCAGATACGCAGTATTTT. Its protein is CASSFGGMADTQYF.

This chain joins TRBV2 and TRBJ1-5; 10 nucleotides line up with TRBD1. CDR1 is SNHLY, CDR2 FYNNEI, per germline. Losses at the gene ends were 5 bases for V and 7 bases for J; bases not matched to a gene: 17. The CDR3 spans 18 residues. In DNA form, the CDR3 reads TGTGCCAGCAGTTCCAGGACAGGGGGATTCGGCGGGGGACAGCCCCAGCATTTT. Residues: CASSSRTGGFGGGQPQHF. Complete variable domain (other parts from reference TRBV2 and TRBJ1-5): EPEVTQTPSHQVTQMGQEVILRCVPISNHLYFYWYRQILGQKVEFLVSFYNNEISEKSEIFDDQFSVERPDGSNFTLKIRSTKLEDSAMYFCASSSRTGGFGGGQPQHFGDGTRLSIL.

J is TRBJ1-2 and V is TRBV10-3; 7 bases fit TRBD1. The junction had 11 bases not matched to a gene; V was cut back by 2 bases and J by 5 bases. The CDR3 spans 16 residues. Germline loops: CDR1 ENHRY, CDR2 SYGVKD. The CDR3 DNA sequence: TGTGCCATCAGTGAGCCTAACAGGGGAGGTCATTATGGCTACACCTTC. This encodes CAISEPNRGGHYGYTF.

V and J are TRBV6-5 and TRBJ1-6; possibly TRBD1 for D (5 bases). The germline V gene has CDR1 MNHEY and CDR2 SVGAGI. This CDR3 is 14 amino acids long. Trimming stripped 2 bases from V and 5 bases from J, with 7 bases between. The CDR3 is CASSYGADNSPLHF. CDR3 nucleotides: TGTGCCAGCAGTTACGGGGCCGATAATTCACCCCTCCACTTT.

The chain carries TRBV5-4 and TRBJ1-2; D gene ambiguous. Between the trimmed V and J ends, which lost 0 bases and 2 bases, there was a span of 5 bases. Germline CDR1 SGHNT, CDR2 YYREEE (reference sequence). This CDR3 spans 13 amino acids. CDR3 sequence (DNA): TGTGCCAGCAGCTTGGTCAGGAACTATGGCTACACCTTC. Amino acids: CASSLVRNYGYTF.